This record looks at one T cell receptor beta chain sequence and its context. This specimen comes from a study of blood T cell repertoires in COVID-19. Across the study: In each case, the material was cDNA or gDNA derived from T cells, B-cell-depleted T cells, or PBMCs.

Assay: immunoSEQ multiplex PCR; the TCRdb copy retains only in-frame clones and omits some. The data show a few hundred thousand clones, around 86% seen once. The cohort comprised adults aged roughly 18 to 90 years residing in around 25 US areas. The TCR was taken from a man in his thirties or forties who had recovered from COVID-19. Input material: PBMCs or T cells enriched from blood (not recorded which).

The CDR3 is CASSSGQATNEKLFF. In nucleotides, the CDR3 is TGCGCCAGCAGCTCCGGACAGGCCACTAATGAAAAACTGTTTTTT. The V and J genes are TRBV5-1 and TRBJ1-4; 7 bases are a match to TRBD1. The length of the CDR3 is 15 residues. J gave up 2 bases and V 3 bases, and 4 bases lay outside the gene matches. The germline V gene has CDR1 SGHRS and CDR2 YFSETQ. Full variable domain (remainder filled in from reference TRBV5-1 and TRBJ1-4): KAGVTQTPRYLIKTRGQQVTLSCSPISGHRSVSWYQQTPGQGLQFLFEYFSETQRNKGNFPGRFSGRQFSNSRSEMNVSTLELGDSALYLCASSSGQATNEKLFFGSGTQLSVL.